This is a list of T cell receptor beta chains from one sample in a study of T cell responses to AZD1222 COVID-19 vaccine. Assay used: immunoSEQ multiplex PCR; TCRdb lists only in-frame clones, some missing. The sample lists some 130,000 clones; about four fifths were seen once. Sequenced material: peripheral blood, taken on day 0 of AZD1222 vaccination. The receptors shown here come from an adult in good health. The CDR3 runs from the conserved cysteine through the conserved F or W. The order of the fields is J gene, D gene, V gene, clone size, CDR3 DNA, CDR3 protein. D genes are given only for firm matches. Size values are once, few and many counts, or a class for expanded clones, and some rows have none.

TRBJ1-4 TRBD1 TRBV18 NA TGTGCCAGCTCACCAGAACAGGGGGAGAGAGAAAAACTGTTTTTT CASSPEQGEREKLFF
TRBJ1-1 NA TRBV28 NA TGTGCCAGCAGTTCTAGCGGTCGCAGGCTTGGGACTGAAGCTTTCTTT CASSSSGRRLGTEAFF
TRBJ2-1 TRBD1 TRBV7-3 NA TGTGCCAGCAGTAGGGGGCCGGACAATGAGCAGTTCTTC CASSRGPDNEQFF
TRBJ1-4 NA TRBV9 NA TGTGCCAGCAGCGAAGCGGGCGGTCAAAAACTGTTTTTT CASSEAGGQKLFF
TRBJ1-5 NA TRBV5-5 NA TGTGCCAGCAGCTTATACGATGACACGCAGCAGCATTTT CASSLYDDTQQHF
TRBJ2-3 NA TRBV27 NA TGTGCCAGCAGTTTACCGACCGACTTGGATACGCAGTATTTT CASSLPTDLDTQYF
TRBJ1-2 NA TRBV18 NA TGTGCCAGCTCACCGGGGACGTATAACTATGGCTACACCTTC CASSPGTYNYGYTF
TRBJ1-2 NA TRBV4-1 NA TGCGCCAGCAGCCTAAACGAAGATACAATCTATGGCTACACCTTC CASSLNEDTIYGYTF
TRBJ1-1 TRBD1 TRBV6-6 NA TGTGCCAGCAACCCTAGCCGGGACAGAAGGAACACTGAAGCTTTCTTT CASNPSRDRRNTEAFF
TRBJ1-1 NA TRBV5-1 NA TGCGCCAGCAGCTTGGTGCCCGGAGCAAACACTGAAGCTTTCTTT CASSLVPGANTEAFF
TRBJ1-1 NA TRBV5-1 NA TGCGCCAGCAGGGGGCGGACTTTGAACACTGAAGCTTTCTTT CASRGRTLNTEAFF
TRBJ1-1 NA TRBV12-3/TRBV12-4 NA TGTGCCAGCAGCCAAAGGGGGGCGGGTAGAGCTTTCTTT CASSQRGAGRAFF
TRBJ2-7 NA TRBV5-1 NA TGCGCCAGCAGCTCGGAGGGGGGACCGGGGGAGCAGTACTTC CASSSEGGPGEQYF
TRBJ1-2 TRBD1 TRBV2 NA TGTGCCAGCAGTGTCCCGGACAGGGATTTGGGTTATGGCTACACCTTC CASSVPDRDLGYGYTF
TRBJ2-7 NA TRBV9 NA TGTGCCAGCAGCGTAGGAGGGACTCAACCCTACGGGCAGTACTTC CASSVGGTQPYGQYF
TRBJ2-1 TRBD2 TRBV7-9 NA TGTGCCAGCAGCTTAGAATTAGCGGGGCTTTATGAGCAGTTCTTC CASSLELAGLYEQFF
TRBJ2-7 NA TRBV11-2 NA TGTGCCAGCAGCGATCCCCTGGAGCAGTGGCAGTACTTC CASSDPLEQWQYF
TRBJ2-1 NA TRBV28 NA TGTGCCAGCAGTTTAAGGGCAGGGTGGAATGAGCAGTTCTTC CASSLRAGWNEQFF
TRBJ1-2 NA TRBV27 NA TGTGCCAGCAGCCCTACAGGTTCTGGCGGCTACACCTTC CASSPTGSGGYTF
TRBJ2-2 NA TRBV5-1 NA TGCGCCAGCAGCCAAGGGTCAGGGGACACCGGGGAGCTGTTTTTT CASSQGSGDTGELFF
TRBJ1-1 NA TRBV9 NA TGTGCCAGCAGCGGAAGGGCGGAGCAGAACACTGAAGCTTTCTTT CASSGRAEQNTEAFF
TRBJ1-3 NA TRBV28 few TGTGCCAGCAGTTTAGCAGGGGCCTTAATGGGAAACACCATATATTTT CASSLAGALMGNTIYF